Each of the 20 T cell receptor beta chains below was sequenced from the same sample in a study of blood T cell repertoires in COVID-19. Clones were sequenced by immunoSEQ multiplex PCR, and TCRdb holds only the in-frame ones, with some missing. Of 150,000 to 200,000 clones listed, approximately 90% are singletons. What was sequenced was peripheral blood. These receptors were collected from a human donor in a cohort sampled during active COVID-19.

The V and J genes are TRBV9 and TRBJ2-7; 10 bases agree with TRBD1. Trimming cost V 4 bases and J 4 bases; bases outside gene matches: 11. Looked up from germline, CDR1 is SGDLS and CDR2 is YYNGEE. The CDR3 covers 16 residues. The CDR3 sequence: CASSSRQGAGLYEQYF. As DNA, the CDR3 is TGTGCCAGCAGCTCCCGACAGGGGGCCGGGTTGTACGAGCAGTACTTC.

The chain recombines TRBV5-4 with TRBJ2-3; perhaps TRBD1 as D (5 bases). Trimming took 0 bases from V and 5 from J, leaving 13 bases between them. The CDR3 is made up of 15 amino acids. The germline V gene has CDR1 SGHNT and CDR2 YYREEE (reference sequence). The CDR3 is CASSLDRQSQDTQYF. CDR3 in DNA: TGTGCCAGCAGCTTGGATAGACAGAGCCAAGATACGCAGTATTTT.

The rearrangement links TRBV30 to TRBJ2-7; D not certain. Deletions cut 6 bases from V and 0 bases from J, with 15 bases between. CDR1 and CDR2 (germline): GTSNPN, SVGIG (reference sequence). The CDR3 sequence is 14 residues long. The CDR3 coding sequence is TGTGCCTGTTACCCCTCGTACAGCTCCTACGAGCAGTACTTC. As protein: CACYPSYSSYEQYF.

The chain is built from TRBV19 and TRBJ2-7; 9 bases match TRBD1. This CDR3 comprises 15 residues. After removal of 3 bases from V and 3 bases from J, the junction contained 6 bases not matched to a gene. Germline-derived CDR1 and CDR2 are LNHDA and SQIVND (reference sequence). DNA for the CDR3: TGTGCCAGTAGTATCCCGGGACAGGGTTTCTACGAGCAGTACTTC. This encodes CASSIPGQGFYEQYF.

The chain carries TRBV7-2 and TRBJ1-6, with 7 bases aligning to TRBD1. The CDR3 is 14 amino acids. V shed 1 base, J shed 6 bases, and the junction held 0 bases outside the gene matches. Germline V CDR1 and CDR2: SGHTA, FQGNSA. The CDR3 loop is CASSLDRGNSPLHF. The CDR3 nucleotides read TGTGCCAGCAGCTTAGACAGGGGTAATTCACCCCTCCACTTT.

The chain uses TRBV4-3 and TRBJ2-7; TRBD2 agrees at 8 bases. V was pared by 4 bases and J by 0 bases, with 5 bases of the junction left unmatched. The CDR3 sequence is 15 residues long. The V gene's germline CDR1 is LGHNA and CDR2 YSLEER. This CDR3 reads CASSPTLADSYEQYF. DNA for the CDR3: TGCGCCAGCAGCCCGACACTAGCGGACTCCTACGAGCAGTACTTC.

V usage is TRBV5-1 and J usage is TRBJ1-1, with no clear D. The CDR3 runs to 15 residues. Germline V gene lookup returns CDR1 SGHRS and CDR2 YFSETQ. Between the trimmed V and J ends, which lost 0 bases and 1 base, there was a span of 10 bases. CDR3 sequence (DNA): TGCGCCAGCAGCTTGGATCCGGGGAGGAACACTGAAGCTTTCTTT. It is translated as CASSLDPGRNTEAFF. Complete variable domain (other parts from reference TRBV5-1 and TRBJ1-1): KAGVTQTPRYLIKTRGQQVTLSCSPISGHRSVSWYQQTPGQGLQFLFEYFSETQRNKGNFPGRFSGRQFSNSRSEMNVSTLELGDSALYLCASSLDPGRNTEAFFGQGTRLTVV.

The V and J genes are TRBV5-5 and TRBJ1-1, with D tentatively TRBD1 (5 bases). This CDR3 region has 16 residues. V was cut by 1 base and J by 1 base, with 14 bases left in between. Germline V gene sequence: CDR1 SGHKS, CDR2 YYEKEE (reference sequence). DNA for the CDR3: TGTGCCAGCAGCTTGCGTCAATCAGGGTCGAACACTGAAGCTTTCTTT. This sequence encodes CASSLRQSGSNTEAFF.

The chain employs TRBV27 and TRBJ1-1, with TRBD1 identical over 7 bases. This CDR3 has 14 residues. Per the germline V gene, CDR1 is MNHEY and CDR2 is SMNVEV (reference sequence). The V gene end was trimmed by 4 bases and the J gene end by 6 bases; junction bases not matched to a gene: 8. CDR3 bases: TGTGCCAGCAGTTCCAGGGGGAGATGGGCTGAAGCTTTCTTT. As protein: CASSSRGRWAEAFF.

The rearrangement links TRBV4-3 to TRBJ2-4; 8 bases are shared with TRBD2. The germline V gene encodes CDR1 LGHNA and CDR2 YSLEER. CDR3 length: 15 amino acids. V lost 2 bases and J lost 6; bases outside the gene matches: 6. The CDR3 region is CASSQRAGAGNIQYF. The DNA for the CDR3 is TGCGCCAGCAGCCAACGAGCGGGGGCGGGAAACATTCAGTACTTC.

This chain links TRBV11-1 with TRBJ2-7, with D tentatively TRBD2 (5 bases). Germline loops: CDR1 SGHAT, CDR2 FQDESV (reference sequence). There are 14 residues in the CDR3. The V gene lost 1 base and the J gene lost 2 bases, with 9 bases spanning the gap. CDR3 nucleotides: TGTGCCAGCAGCTTAGAGATCGGGACCTACGAGCAGTACTTC. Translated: CASSLEIGTYEQYF.

CDR3: CATSRVDKAEAFF. The CDR3 DNA reads TGTGCCACCAGCAGGGTTGACAAGGCTGAAGCTTTCTTT. This chain uses TRBV15 with TRBJ1-1; D is ambiguous. CDR3 size: 13 residues. Germline CDR1 LNHNV, CDR2 YYDKDF (reference sequence). The V gene lost 3 bases and the J gene lost 6 bases, with 11 bases spanning the gap.

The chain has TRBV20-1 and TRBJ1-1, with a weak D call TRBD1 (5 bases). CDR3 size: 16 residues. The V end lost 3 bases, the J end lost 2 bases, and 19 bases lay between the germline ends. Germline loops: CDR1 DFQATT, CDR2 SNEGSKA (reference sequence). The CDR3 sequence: CSASLVWRQTNTEAFF. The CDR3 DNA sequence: TGCAGTGCTAGTCTCGTTTGGAGACAGACTAACACTGAAGCTTTCTTT.

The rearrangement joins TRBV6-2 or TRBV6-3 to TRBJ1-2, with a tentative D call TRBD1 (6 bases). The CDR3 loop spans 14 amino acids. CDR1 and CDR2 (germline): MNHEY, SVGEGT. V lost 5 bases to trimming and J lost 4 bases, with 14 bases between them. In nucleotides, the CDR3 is TGTGCCAGCAGTCTCCCGGCAGGGGCCTATGGCTACACCTTC. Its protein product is CASSLPAGAYGYTF.

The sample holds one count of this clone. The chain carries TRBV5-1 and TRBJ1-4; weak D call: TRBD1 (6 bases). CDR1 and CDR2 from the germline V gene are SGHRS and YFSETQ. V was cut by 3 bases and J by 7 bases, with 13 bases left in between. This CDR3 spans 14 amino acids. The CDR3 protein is CASSSRDTSEKLFF. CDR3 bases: TGCGCCAGCAGCTCCCGGGACACTTCTGAAAAACTGTTTTTT.

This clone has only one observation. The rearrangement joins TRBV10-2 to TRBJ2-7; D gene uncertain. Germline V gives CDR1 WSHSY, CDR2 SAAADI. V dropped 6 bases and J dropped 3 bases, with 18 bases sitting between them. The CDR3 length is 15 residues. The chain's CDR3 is CASSTRPSLNYEQYF. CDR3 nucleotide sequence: TGCGCCAGCAGCACCAGGCCCTCCCTCAACTACGAGCAGTACTTC.

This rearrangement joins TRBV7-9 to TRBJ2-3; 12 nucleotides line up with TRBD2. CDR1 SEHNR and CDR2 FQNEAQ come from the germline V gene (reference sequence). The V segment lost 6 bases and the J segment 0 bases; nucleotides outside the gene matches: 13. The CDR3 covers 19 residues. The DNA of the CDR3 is TGTGCCAGCAGATATCCCGGGACTAGCGGGCCCCATAGCACAGATACGCAGTATTTT. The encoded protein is CASRYPGTSGPHSTDTQYF.

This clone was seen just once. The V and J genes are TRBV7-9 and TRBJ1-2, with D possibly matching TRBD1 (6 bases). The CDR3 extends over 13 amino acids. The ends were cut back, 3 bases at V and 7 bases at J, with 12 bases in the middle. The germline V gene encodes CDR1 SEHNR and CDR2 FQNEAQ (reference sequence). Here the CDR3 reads CASSLTGSSGYTF. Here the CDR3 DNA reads TGTGCCAGCAGCTTGACAGGATCTAGTGGCTACACCTTC.

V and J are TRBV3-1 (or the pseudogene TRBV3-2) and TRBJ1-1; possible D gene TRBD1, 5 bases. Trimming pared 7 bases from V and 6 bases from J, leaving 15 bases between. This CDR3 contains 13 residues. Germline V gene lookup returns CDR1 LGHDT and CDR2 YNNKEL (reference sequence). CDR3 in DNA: TGTGCCAGCACCCCTCAGGGTTGGTCTGAAGCTTTCTTT. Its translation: CASTPQGWSEAFF.

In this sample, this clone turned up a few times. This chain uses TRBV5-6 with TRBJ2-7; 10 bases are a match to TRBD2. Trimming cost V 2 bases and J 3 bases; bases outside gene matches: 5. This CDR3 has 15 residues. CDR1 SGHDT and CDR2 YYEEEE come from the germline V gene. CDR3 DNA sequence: TGTGCCAGCAGCTTAGGACTAGCGGACAACTACGAGCAGTACTTC. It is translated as CASSLGLADNYEQYF.